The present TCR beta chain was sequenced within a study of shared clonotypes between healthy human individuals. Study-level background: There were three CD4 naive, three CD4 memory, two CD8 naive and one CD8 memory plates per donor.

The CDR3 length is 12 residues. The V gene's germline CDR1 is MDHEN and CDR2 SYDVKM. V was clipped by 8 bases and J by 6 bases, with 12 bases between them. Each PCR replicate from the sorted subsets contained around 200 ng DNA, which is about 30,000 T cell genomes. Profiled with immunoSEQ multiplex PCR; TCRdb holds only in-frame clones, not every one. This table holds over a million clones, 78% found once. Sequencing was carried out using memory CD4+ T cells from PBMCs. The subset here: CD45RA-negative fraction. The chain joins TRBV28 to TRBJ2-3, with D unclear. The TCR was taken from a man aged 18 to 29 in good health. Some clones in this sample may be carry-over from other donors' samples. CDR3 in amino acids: CASAPAPDTQYF. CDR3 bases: TGTGCCAGCGCCCCCGCGCCGGATACGCAGTATTTT.